A single sample is the source of the 6 T cell receptor beta chains below, sequenced in a study of metastatic and nonmetastatic thyroid tumors. TCRdb re-clonotyped the PCR reads via MiXCR. The sample yields 20,000 to 25,000 clones, 18% seen once. None of the patients had undergone any treatment ahead of thyroid surgery. The sequenced sample consisted of blood. The receptors come from a male donor with papillary thyroid cancer or a benign thyroid nodule (not recorded which). Some clones in this sample may be carry-over from other donors' samples.

This chain uses TRBV6-1 with TRBJ2-2; D remains ambiguous. The CDR3 covers 14 residues. Trimming shortened V by 2 bases and J by 5 bases, and 9 bases separated the two germline ends. Germline V gene data show CDR1 as MNHNS and CDR2 as SASEGT. CDR3 in DNA: TGTGCCAGCAGTGAATCGCCGGAAACCGGGGAGCTGTTTTTT. Translation: CASSESPETGELFF.

This clone was detected a few times. This chain joins TRBV10-2 and TRBJ1-6; 11 positions match TRBD1. Trimming cost V 8 bases and J 9 bases; bases outside gene matches: 6. The length of the CDR3 is 14 residues. The germline V gene has CDR1 WSHSY and CDR2 SAAADI. The CDR3 sequence: CASQGGQGVSPLHF. The CDR3 DNA is TGCGCCAGCCAGGGGGGACAGGGGGTTTCACCCCTCCACTTT.

This clone was recorded at least ten times. This chain connects TRBV20-1 to TRBJ2-2; 9 nucleotides agree with TRBD2. J gave up 7 bases and V 0 bases, and 9 bases lay outside the gene matches. Germline lookup yields CDR1 DFQATT and CDR2 SNEGSKA (reference sequence). The CDR3 extends over 16 amino acids. This CDR3 is CSARDEASGNDGELFF. CDR3 bases: TGCAGTGCTAGAGATGAAGCTAGCGGGAATGACGGGGAGCTGTTTTTT.

Points on this clone: One junction end disagrees with the germline gene, perhaps due to a read error. V is TRBV15 and J is TRBJ1-5, with unresolved D. In germline, CDR1 is LNHNV, CDR2 YYDKDF (reference sequence). The CDR3 covers 18 residues. This CDR3 is CATSRDRFGHGRNQPQRF. In DNA form, the CDR3 reads TGTGCCACCAGCAGAGACCGGTTCGGGCACGGACGCAATCAGCCCCAGCGTTTT. The full variable domain, its missing parts supplied by reference TRBV15 and TRBJ1-5, is DAMVIQNPRYQVTQFGKPVTLSCSQTLNHNVMYWYQQKSSQAPKLLFHYYDKDFNNEADTPDNFQSRRPNTSFCFLDIRSPGLGDTAMYLCATSRDRFGHGRNQPQRFGDGTRLSIL.

This clone was recorded many times. J is TRBJ2-2 and V is TRBV20-1; D is perhaps TRBD1 (5 bases). The CDR3 spans 13 residues. From germline, CDR1 is DFQATT and CDR2 SNEGSKA (reference sequence). The V end lost 6 bases, the J end lost 5 bases, and 13 bases lay between the germline ends. CDR3 in DNA: TGCAGTGCCATTAAGGCAGGGACCGGGGAGCTGTTTTTT. Translation gives CSAIKAGTGELFF.

This chain links TRBV7-3 with TRBJ2-2; 12 nucleotides agree with TRBD2. V trimming: 4 bases; J trimming: 6 bases; junction bases outside the gene matches: 6. There are 16 residues in the CDR3. Germline CDR1 reads SGHTA; CDR2 reads FQGTGA. In DNA, the CDR3 is TGTGCCAGCAGCTCGACTAGCGGGAGTAATTCCGGGGAGCTGTTTTTT. It is translated as CASSSTSGSNSGELFF.